This T cell receptor (beta chain) came from a study of cytomegalovirus exposure and HLA in healthy donors. This CDR3 has 17 amino acids. The germline CDR1 and CDR2 sequences are LGHNA and YSLEER. V dropped 4 bases and J dropped 6; count of bases not matched to a gene: 14. It was with 60 Vbeta and 13 Jbeta primers that the PCR ran. Clones were sequenced by immunoSEQ multiplex PCR, and TCRdb holds only the in-frame ones, with some missing. The sample lists 100,000 to 150,000 clones, 81% occurring once. What was sequenced was PBMCs. The receptor's source is a man younger than 30 in good health and CMV-seronegative. The chain joins TRBV4-3 to TRBJ2-2, with TRBD1 matching 7 bases. CDR3 sequence: CASSPGTDIGDAGELFF. The CDR3 DNA reads as TGCGCCAGCAGCCCGGGGACAGACATCGGGGACGCCGGGGAGCTGTTTTTT.